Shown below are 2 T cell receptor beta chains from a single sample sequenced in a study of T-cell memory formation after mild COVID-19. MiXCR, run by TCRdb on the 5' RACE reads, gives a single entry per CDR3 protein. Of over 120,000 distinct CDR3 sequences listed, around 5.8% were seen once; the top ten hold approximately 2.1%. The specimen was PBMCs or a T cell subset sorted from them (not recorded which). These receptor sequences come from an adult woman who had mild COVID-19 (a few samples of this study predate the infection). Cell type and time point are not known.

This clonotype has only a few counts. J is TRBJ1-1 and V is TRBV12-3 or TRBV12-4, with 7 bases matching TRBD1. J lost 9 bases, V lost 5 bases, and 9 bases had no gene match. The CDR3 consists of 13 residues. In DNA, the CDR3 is TGTGCCAGCAGTCCGAGGGGGGACAGAAAAGCTTTCTTT. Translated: CASSPRGDRKAFF.

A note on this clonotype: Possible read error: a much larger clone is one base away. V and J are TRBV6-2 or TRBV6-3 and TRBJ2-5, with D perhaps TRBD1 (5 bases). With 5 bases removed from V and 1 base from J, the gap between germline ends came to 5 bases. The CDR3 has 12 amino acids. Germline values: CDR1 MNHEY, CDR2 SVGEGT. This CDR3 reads CASSDSQETQYF. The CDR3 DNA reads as TGTGCCAGCAGTGACAGCCAAGAGACCCAGTACTTC.